The 22 T cell receptor beta chains reported below all come from one sample, sequenced in a study of blood T cell repertoires in COVID-19. Produced via immunoSEQ multiplex PCR; TCRdb's table is partial and in-frame only. The table shows some 220,000 clones, with roughly 80% occurring only once. Sequenced: peripheral blood. Receptor source: an older woman with COVID-19, enrolled during active disease.

Only a few counts were recorded for this clone. This chain uses TRBV29-1 with TRBJ1-1; 12 bases line up with TRBD1. Germline CDR1 reads SQVTM; CDR2 reads ANQGSEA. The CDR3 consists of 15 residues. Trimming cost V 4 bases and J 1 base; bases outside gene matches: 4. The CDR3 DNA is TGCAGCGTTGGACCGGGACAGGGGGCGAACACTGAAGCTTTCTTT. Its protein product is CSVGPGQGANTEAFF.

V is TRBV19 and J is TRBJ2-7; weak D call: TRBD2 (5 bases). The V end lost 3 bases, the J end lost 3 bases, and 9 bases lay between the germline ends. Germline CDR1 and CDR2: LNHDA and SQIVND (reference sequence). CDR3 length: 13 amino acids. The CDR3 sequence: CASSIGENYEQYF. The CDR3 region has the DNA TGTGCCAGTAGTATCGGGGAAAACTACGAGCAGTACTTC.

The V call is TRBV6-5, the J call TRBJ1-6, with no clear D. Germline V gene lookup returns CDR1 MNHEY and CDR2 SVGAGI. This CDR3 contains 15 residues. V lost 0 bases and J 7 bases, leaving 10 bases between the germline ends. CDR3 sequence reads: CASSYSNSGNSPLHF. As DNA, the CDR3 is TGTGCCAGCAGTTACTCGAATTCGGGGAATTCACCCCTCCACTTT.

The chain links TRBV5-8 to TRBJ1-5, with D tentatively TRBD1 (5 bases). Trimming left V 3 bases short and J 1 base short, with 11 bases between. The CDR3 covers 15 residues. Germline CDR1 SGHTS, CDR2 YDEGEE. CDR3 bases: TGTGCCAGCAGCTGGGGGGGGTTGAGCAATCAGCCCCAGCATTTT. Protein: CASSWGGLSNQPQHF. The variable domain in full, completed from reference TRBV5-8 and TRBJ1-5, reads EAGVTQSPTHLIKTRGQQATLRCSPISGHTSVYWYQQALGLGLQFLLWYDEGEERNRGNFPPRFSGRQFPNYSSELNVNALELEDSALYLCASSWGGLSNQPQHFGDGTRLSIL.

The chain couples TRBV28 to TRBJ1-2; weak D call: TRBD1 (6 bases). The germline gives CDR1 MDHEN, CDR2 SYDVKM. CDR3 size: 14 residues. The V gene lost 4 bases and the J gene lost 6 bases, with 15 bases spanning the gap. DNA for the CDR3: TGTGCCAGCAGTTCGGCGGGGGGCGCGGATGGCTACACCTTC. This gives the protein CASSSAGGADGYTF.

This clone was seen a handful of times. This chain connects TRBV6-5 to TRBJ2-7, with D possibly matching TRBD2 (6 bases). CDR3 length: 14 residues. With 6 bases removed from V and 3 bases from J, the gap between germline ends came to 15 bases. The germline CDR1 and CDR2 sequences are MNHEY and SVGAGI. Here the CDR3 DNA reads TGTGCCAGCAGGTCGGGACTCCCAAACTACGAGCAGTACTTC. Its translation: CASRSGLPNYEQYF.

This chain uses TRBV28 with TRBJ2-7, with TRBD1 matching over 9 bases. Germline values: CDR1 MDHEN, CDR2 SYDVKM. J lost 6 bases, V lost 5 bases, and 8 bases had no gene match. The CDR3 runs to 14 residues. The DNA for the CDR3 is TGTGCCAGCAGTATGCCGGGACAGGGAAGCGAGCAGTACTTC. It translates to CASSMPGQGSEQYF.

V and J are TRBV6-2 or TRBV6-3 and TRBJ1-5; 7 nucleotides align to TRBD1. CDR3 size: 14 residues. With 2 bases clipped from V and 4 bases from J, the junction kept 2 bases outside the gene matches. Germline CDR1 MNHEY, CDR2 SVGEGT. CDR3 protein: CASSYGQDNQPQHF. CDR3 DNA sequence: TGTGCCAGCAGTTACGGACAGGATAATCAGCCCCAGCATTTT.

This sequence joins TRBV25-1 and TRBJ2-7, with TRBD1 identical over 8 bases. V lost 2 bases to trimming and J lost 3 bases; unmatched junction nucleotides: 3. The CDR3 loop spans 14 amino acids. Per the germline V gene, CDR1 is MGHDK and CDR2 is SYGVNS. This chain's CDR3 is CASSEVGQVYEQYF. The CDR3 nucleotides read TGTGCCAGCAGTGAAGTGGGACAGGTCTACGAGCAGTACTTC.

V usage is TRBV29-1 and J usage is TRBJ1-2, with unresolved D. The V end was cut by 3 bases, the J end by 2 bases, with 7 bases between. The CDR3 loop spans 12 amino acids. CDR1 SQVTM and CDR2 ANQGSEA come from the germline V gene. The CDR3, as DNA: TGCAGCGTTGACTTCCGGAACTATGGCTACACCTTC. This codes for CSVDFRNYGYTF.

The chain couples TRBV2 to TRBJ1-5, with 9 nucleotides matching TRBD1. Germline assignment: CDR1 SNHLY and CDR2 FYNNEI. CDR3 length equals 14 residues. J lost 6 bases, V lost 6 bases, and 6 bases had no gene match. CDR3 region: CASRSDRGLQPQHF. The CDR3 bases are TGTGCCAGCAGATCGGACAGGGGACTTCAGCCCCAGCATTTT.

V gene TRBV11-3 combines with J gene TRBJ1-1; possible D gene TRBD1, 5 bases. The CDR3 has 13 residues. Trimming took off 3 bases at V and 5 bases at J, with 10 bases between the two ends. Germline CDR1 and CDR2: SGHNT and YENEEA. CDR3 nucleotide sequence: TGTGCCAGCAGCTTCTCCAGGGTTACTGAAGCTTTCTTT. Its protein is CASSFSRVTEAFF. The variable domain in full, completed from reference TRBV11-3 and TRBJ1-1, reads EAGVVQSPRYKIIEKKQPVAFWCNPISGHNTLYWYLQNLGQGPELLIRYENEEAVDDSQLPKDRFSAERLKGVDSTLKIQPAELGDSAVYLCASSFSRVTEAFFGQGTRLTVV.

This sequence joins TRBV9 and TRBJ1-2, with D unclear. Trimming pared 4 bases from V and 4 bases from J, leaving 20 bases between. This CDR3 spans 16 amino acids. CDR1 and CDR2 (germline): SGDLS, YYNGEE. CDR3 DNA: TGTGCCAGCAGCCCTACCCCGGGATCTGCGGGCTATGGCTACACCTTC. Its protein product is CASSPTPGSAGYGYTF.

This clone was seen only once. The chain recombines TRBV7-2 with TRBJ2-3; possibly TRBD2 for D (5 bases). There are 15 residues in the CDR3. From germline, CDR1 is SGHTA and CDR2 FQGNSA. Trimming removed 2 bases at V and 2 bases at J, with 11 bases between. CDR3 sequence (DNA): TGTGCCAGCAGCTTAAGCCTGGACTTCACAGATACGCAGTATTTT. This sequence encodes CASSLSLDFTDTQYF.

The chain has TRBV5-1 and TRBJ1-1; D possibly corresponds to TRBD1 (6 bases). The germline V and J ends were trimmed by 2 bases and 0 bases, with 14 bases remaining between them. CDR3 size: 16 residues. Germline-derived CDR1 and CDR2 are SGHRS and YFSETQ. CDR3 sequence: CASSFRTDSMNTEAFF. CDR3 nucleotide sequence: TGCGCCAGCAGCTTTCGTACGGACAGCATGAACACTGAAGCTTTCTTT.

A remark on this clone: In the same sample, other DNA sequences code for this CDR3. The chain carries TRBV2 and TRBJ2-7; D is perhaps TRBD1 (5 bases). The CDR3 loop spans 13 amino acids. Deletions cut 4 bases from V and 2 bases from J, with 9 bases between. Germline V gene lookup returns CDR1 SNHLY and CDR2 FYNNEI. The CDR3 sequence: CASSVGRAYEQYF. The CDR3 region has the DNA TGTGCCAGCAGTGTCGGCAGGGCCTACGAGCAGTACTTC.

This clone has a handful of counts. This rearrangement joins TRBV6-4 to TRBJ1-2; D may be TRBD1 (6 bases). The CDR3 totals 18 residues. V dropped 7 bases and J dropped 8 bases, with 32 bases sitting between them. Germline values: CDR1 MRHNA, CDR2 SNTAGT. CDR3 protein: CASTSREGDHAAWEGYTF. CDR3 bases: TGTGCCAGCACCTCTCGGGAGGGGGACCACGCGGCGTGGGAAGGCTACACCTTC.

DNA for the CDR3: TGTGCCACCAGTGATTTGATAGGGGCTGAAGATACGCAGTATTTT. Residues: CATSDLIGAEDTQYF. The chain couples TRBV24-1 to TRBJ2-3; D is perhaps TRBD1 (5 bases). The CDR3 has 15 residues. In germline, CDR1 is KGHDR, CDR2 SFDVKD. The V end lost 0 bases, the J end lost 5 bases, and 11 bases lay between the germline ends.

The chain recombines TRBV6-5 with TRBJ1-2; a possible D gene is TRBD1 (5 bases). Germline V lookup: CDR1 MNHEY, CDR2 SVGAGI. Trimming pared 2 bases from V and 4 bases from J, leaving 11 bases between. This CDR3 is built from 14 residues. CDR3 in DNA: TGTGCCAGCAGTTACGGGACGGGAGGCTATGGCTACACCTTC. Amino acid sequence: CASSYGTGGYGYTF.

V gene TRBV19 combines with J gene TRBJ2-1; 7 nucleotides agree with TRBD1. V shed 5 bases, J shed 3 bases, and the junction held 4 bases outside the gene matches. This CDR3 has 14 amino acids. Germline loops: CDR1 LNHDA, CDR2 SQIVND (reference sequence). The chain's CDR3 is CASSPTGFYNEQFF. In DNA form, the CDR3 reads TGTGCCAGTAGTCCGACAGGGTTCTACAATGAGCAGTTCTTC.

The chain recombines TRBV19 with TRBJ1-4; D not certain. Trimming cost V 4 bases and J 2 bases, with 11 bases left between them. This CDR3 comprises 15 residues. The V gene's germline CDR1 is LNHDA and CDR2 SQIVND (reference sequence). The CDR3 bases are TGTGCCAGTAGTACCCGACCCGGGACTAATGAAAAACTGTTTTTT. As protein: CASSTRPGTNEKLFF.

The rearrangement uses TRBV2 and TRBJ2-5; 7 nucleotides line up with TRBD2. Per the germline V gene, CDR1 is SNHLY and CDR2 is FYNNEI. The CDR3 covers 13 residues. Trimming cost V 11 bases and J 7 bases; bases outside gene matches: 13. CDR3 residues: CAPRFGLDATQYF. The DNA of the CDR3 is TGTGCCCCCAGATTCGGACTAGACGCGACCCAGTACTTC.